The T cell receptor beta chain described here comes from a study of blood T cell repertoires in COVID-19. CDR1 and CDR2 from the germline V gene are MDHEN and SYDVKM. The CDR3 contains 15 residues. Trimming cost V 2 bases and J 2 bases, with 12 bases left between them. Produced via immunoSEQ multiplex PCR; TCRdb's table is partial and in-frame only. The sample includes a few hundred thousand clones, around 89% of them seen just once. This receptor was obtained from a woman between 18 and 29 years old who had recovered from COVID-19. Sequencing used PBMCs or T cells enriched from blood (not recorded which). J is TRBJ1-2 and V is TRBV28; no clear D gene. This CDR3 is CASSLGPTGNYGYTF. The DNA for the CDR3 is TGTGCCAGCAGTTTAGGACCGACGGGGAACTATGGCTACACCTTC.